Described below is a single T cell receptor beta chain sequence and its context. Its antigen remains unknown. RNA was extracted from bulk tissue without any cell sorting. The CDR3 covers 14 residues. V lost 7 bases and J lost 1, with 14 bases in between. Germline V gene sequence: CDR1 MDHEN, CDR2 SYDVKM. Three rounds of nested PCR, following a modified ARM-PCR protocol, produced the TCRbeta library. TCRdb re-called the multiplex PCR reads with MiXCR, one entry per CDR3 protein. The repertoire holds 100,000 to 120,000 distinct CDR3 sequences, over 75% seen once, with 20% to 25% in the top ten. This specimen belongs to a study of tumor and adjacent non-tumor tissue in lung cancer. About the study: The cohort had around eleven adenocarcinoma, a couple of squamous cell and 1 small cell patients.

General observations from the study: Compared with tumor, normal lung showed significantly lower TCR diversity. Tumor TCR diversity, when higher, was linked to shorter survival.

The sample consisted of lung tumor tissue. This TCR derives from a man between 65 and 85 years old with non-small cell lung cancer. The chain links TRBV28 to TRBJ2-7; D may be TRBD1 (6 bases). CDR3 protein: CASMTGTSSYEQYF. CDR3 nucleotide sequence: TGTGCCAGCATGACCGGGACATCATCCTACGAGCAGTACTTC.